Listed here are 26 T cell receptor beta chains from one sample, sequenced in a study of CD8+ T cells in alopecia areata. Treatment defined: oral pan-JAK inhibitor, 5-10 mg twice daily. Following extraction, RNA underwent reverse transcription to cDNA, which served as the sequencing template. Some clones are missing from TCRdb's copy, which holds only in-frame ones; the method was immunoSEQ multiplex PCR. The repertoire holds 130,000 to 150,000 clones, with around 82% as singletons. This sample comprised CD8+ T cells sorted from blood, obtained at week 4, from a patient treated with tofacitinib. All receptors come from a human donor with alopecia areata.

Comment on this clone: The germline gene is not matched at one end of the junction; a read error may be the cause. The chain recombines TRBV6-6 with TRBJ2-4; D is possibly TRBD1 or TRBD2 (6 bases each). The CDR3 spans 14 residues. The V gene's germline CDR1 is MNHNY and CDR2 SVGAGI (reference sequence). CDR3 DNA sequence: TGCACCTCCACGGGGGACATGACCAAAAACATTCAGTACTTC. This sequence encodes CTSTGDMTKNIQYF.

The chain is built from TRBV27 and TRBJ2-3, with D perhaps TRBD2 (6 bases). Germline assignment: CDR1 MNHEY and CDR2 SMNVEV (reference sequence). V gave up 2 bases and J gave up 2 bases, with 14 bases separating them. CDR3 length: 16 residues. CDR3 nucleotides: TGTGCCAGCAGTTTAGTAGGGACTGGCTACACAGATACGCAGTATTTT. Its protein product is CASSLVGTGYTDTQYF.

Here the CDR3 reads CASSDGSLYNEQFF. In nucleotides, the CDR3 is TGTGCCAGCAGCGATGGGTCCTTATACAATGAGCAGTTCTTC. The chain recombines TRBV27 with TRBJ2-1; no clear D gene. CDR1 is MNHEY, CDR2 SMNVEV, per germline (reference sequence). CDR3 length: 14 amino acids. V was trimmed by 6 bases and J by 4 bases, leaving 13 bases between them.

The CDR3 bases are TGCGCCAGCAGCCAAGTAGGGGGGAGCACAGATACGCAGTATTTT. This codes for CASSQVGGSTDTQYF. The gene calls are TRBV4-1 and TRBJ2-3; possibly TRBD1 or TRBD2 for D (6 bases each). The germline V gene has CDR1 MGHRA and CDR2 YSYEKL. The CDR3 sequence is 15 residues long. The V end lost 1 base, the J end lost 0 bases, and 8 bases lay between the germline ends.

A remark on this clone: A junction end diverges from the germline sequence, so it may reflect a read error. The chain joins TRBV7-7 to TRBJ2-3; TRBD2 aligns across 8 bases. Germline assignment: CDR1 SSHAT and CDR2 FNYEAQ (reference sequence). This CDR3 is built from 15 residues. As DNA, the CDR3 is TGTGCTAGCAGCCGCGGGGGGCCCTACACAGATACGCAGTATTTT. It yields the protein CASSRGGPYTDTQYF. Complete variable domain (other parts from reference TRBV7-7 and TRBJ2-3): GAGVSQSPRYKVTKRGQDVTLRCDPISSHATLYWYQQALGQGPEFLTYFNYEAQPDKSGLPSDRFSAERPEGSISTLTIQRTEQRDSAMYRCASSRGGPYTDTQYFGPGTRLTVL.

This chain connects TRBV15 to TRBJ2-2; the match to TRBD1 covers 9 bases. With V trimmed by 4 bases and J by 2 bases, 5 bases remained unmatched. Germline V lookup: CDR1 LNHNV, CDR2 YYDKDF (reference sequence). This CDR3 has 16 amino acids. CDR3 DNA sequence: TGTGCCACCAGCACGGGACAGGGCTTCAACACCGGGGAGCTGTTTTTT. It yields the protein CATSTGQGFNTGELFF.

V is TRBV7-2 and J is TRBJ2-1; 12 bases are shared with TRBD2. V shed 5 bases and J 9 bases; nucleotides not matched to a gene: 8. This CDR3 spans 15 amino acids. Germline V gives CDR1 SGHTA, CDR2 FQGNSA. CDR3 nucleotides: TGTGCCAGCAGCACCCTAGCGGGGGGGCCTGTTGAGCAGTTCTTC. This translates into CASSTLAGGPVEQFF.

The chain couples TRBV6-5 to TRBJ1-6; D gene ambiguous. The CDR3 spans 14 residues. V was trimmed by 2 bases and J by 6 bases, leaving 8 bases between them. Germline values: CDR1 MNHEY, CDR2 SVGAGI. The chain's CDR3 is CASSYGQINSPLHF. The CDR3 DNA follows: TGTGCCAGCAGTTACGGCCAGATTAATTCACCCCTCCACTTT.

The gene calls are TRBV29-1 and TRBJ2-7; D gene uncertain. V shed 4 bases and J shed 3 bases, with 7 bases lying between them. The CDR3 is 11 residues long. Germline CDR1 is SQVTM and CDR2 is ANQGSEA. CDR3 amino acids: CSVVTIYEQYF. CDR3 in DNA: TGCAGCGTTGTCACCATCTACGAGCAGTACTTC.

This sequence joins TRBV29-1 and TRBJ2-7; D is perhaps TRBD1 (7 bases). The CDR3 loop spans 12 amino acids. CDR1 and CDR2 from the germline V gene are SQVTM and ANQGSEA. V lost 3 bases, J lost 3 bases, and 9 bases lay in between. CDR3 DNA sequence: TGCAGCGTTGAGCGGGACAGCTACGAGCAGTACTTC. Translation: CSVERDSYEQYF.

The sample holds a few counts of this clone. The identical CDR3 is also encoded by other nucleotide sequences in the sample. The chain couples TRBV10-3 to TRBJ2-7; possibly TRBD1 or TRBD2 for D (5 bases each). V was pared by 3 bases and J by 0 bases, with 12 bases between. The CDR3 extends over 15 amino acids. The germline V gene encodes CDR1 ENHRY and CDR2 SYGVKD. The CDR3 DNA is TGTGCCATCAGTGATCCCGGGACGGGCTCCTACGAGCAGTACTTC. Amino acid sequence: CAISDPGTGSYEQYF.

CDR3 residues: CASSEAGFGAMWVYNEQFF. CDR3 DNA: TGTGCCAGCAGTGAAGCCGGTTTTGGGGCGATGTGGGTTTACAATGAGCAGTTCTTC. The gene calls are TRBV6-1 and TRBJ2-1; D is possibly TRBD1 (5 bases). V shed 0 bases and J shed 4 bases, with 22 bases lying between them. Germline V lookup: CDR1 MNHNS, CDR2 SASEGT. This CDR3 is built from 19 residues.

The chain combines TRBV5-4 with TRBJ1-1, with D unclear. CDR1 and CDR2 (germline): SGHNT, YYREEE (reference sequence). The CDR3 is 13 residues long. V gave up 10 bases and J gave up 0 bases, with 13 bases separating them. CDR3 region: CACSGGLNTEAFF. The CDR3 nucleotides read TGTGCCTGCTCTGGAGGGTTGAACACTGAAGCTTTCTTT.

V and J are TRBV30 and TRBJ2-5; no clear D. The germline CDR1 and CDR2 sequences are GTSNPN and SVGIG (reference sequence). The CDR3 covers 14 residues. Trimming left V 3 bases short and J 0 bases short, with 11 bases between. This CDR3 reads CAWSLLGYQETQYF. CDR3 nucleotides: TGTGCCTGGAGCCTCCTGGGGTACCAAGAGACCCAGTACTTC.

This clone was observed once. This rearrangement joins TRBV2 to TRBJ2-5; 11 bases are a match to TRBD2. V shed 4 bases, J shed 2 bases, and the junction held 3 bases outside the gene matches. This CDR3 contains 15 residues. Germline values: CDR1 SNHLY, CDR2 FYNNEI. CDR3 sequence (DNA): TGTGCCAGCAGTGCTAGCGGGGGGCTTCAAGAGACCCAGTACTTC. This gives the protein CASSASGGLQETQYF.

This chain links TRBV19 with TRBJ2-7; D may be TRBD2 (5 bases). Trimming pared 1 base from V and 2 bases from J, leaving 12 bases between. The germline V gene has CDR1 LNHDA and CDR2 SQIVND (reference sequence). This CDR3 has 15 residues. The CDR3: CASSIAPGKAYEQYF. CDR3 DNA: TGTGCCAGTAGTATAGCCCCGGGGAAAGCCTACGAGCAGTACTTC.

The genes are TRBV5-6 and TRBJ2-2; perhaps TRBD1 as D (5 bases). Germline assignment: CDR1 SGHDT and CDR2 YYEEEE. The CDR3 loop spans 13 amino acids. The V and J ends lost 4 bases and 6 bases respectively, with 10 bases between them. In DNA, the CDR3 is TGTGCCAGCAGCGATGGACATCCCGGGGAGCTGTTTTTT. Its translation: CASSDGHPGELFF.

CDR3 sequence (DNA): TGTGCCAGCAGCCAAGAGCATTCGAACTACGAGCAGTACTTC. Translation: CASSQEHSNYEQYF. The rearrangement links TRBV4-2 to TRBJ2-7; D unclear. The germline gives CDR1 LGHNA, CDR2 YNFKEQ. The CDR3 spans 14 residues. Trimming shortened V by 0 bases and J by 3 bases, and 9 bases separated the two germline ends.

V gene TRBV7-6 combines with J gene TRBJ2-7; the D gene is possibly TRBD1 (6 bases). Trimming cost V 2 bases and J 0 bases, with 8 bases left between them. The CDR3 has 14 amino acids. From germline, CDR1 is SGHVS and CDR2 FNYEAQ. CDR3 DNA sequence: TGTGCCAGCAGCTTAAAGACAGGCTCCTACGAGCAGTACTTC. It codes for CASSLKTGSYEQYF.

The rearrangement uses TRBV7-2 and TRBJ2-2; unclear D gene. Germline V gene data show CDR1 as SGHTA and CDR2 as FQGNSA. This CDR3 spans 13 amino acids. The V and J ends lost 4 bases and 8 bases respectively, with 11 bases between them. In nucleotides, the CDR3 is TGTGCCAGCAGCTCCGACCTCCTAGGGGAGCTGTTTTTT. It codes for CASSSDLLGELFF.

The chain has TRBV6-5 and TRBJ2-3; no clear D gene. Trimming took off 7 bases at V and 0 bases at J, with 8 bases between the two ends. The germline V gene has CDR1 MNHEY and CDR2 SVGAGI. The CDR3 sequence is 13 residues long. CDR3 nucleotide sequence: TGTGCCAGCATCGAAACTAGCACAGATACGCAGTATTTT. It yields the protein CASIETSTDTQYF.

This chain connects TRBV4-2 to TRBJ2-7, with D possibly matching TRBD2 (6 bases). Germline loops: CDR1 LGHNA, CDR2 YNFKEQ. The CDR3 spans 16 residues. Trimming left V 0 bases short and J 1 base short, with 13 bases between. CDR3 sequence: CASSQEISSGSYEQYF. The DNA of the CDR3 is TGTGCCAGCAGCCAAGAAATTAGTAGCGGATCCTACGAGCAGTACTTC.

About this clone itself: The identical CDR3 is also encoded by other nucleotide sequences in the sample. CDR3 in amino acids: CASSLENTEAFF. Written as DNA, the CDR3 is TGTGCCAGCAGCCTAGAGAACACTGAAGCTTTCTTT. The chain carries TRBV7-9 and TRBJ1-1; D ambiguous. The germline V gene encodes CDR1 SEHNR and CDR2 FQNEAQ (reference sequence). CDR3 length: 12 amino acids. The V end lost 5 bases, the J end lost 1 base, and 5 bases lay between the germline ends. The full variable domain, completed using reference TRBV7-9 and TRBJ1-1, is DTGVSQNPRHKITKRGQNVTFRCDPISEHNRLYWYRQTLGQGPEFLTYFQNEAQLEKSRLLSDRFSAERPKGSFSTLEIQRTEQGDSAMYLCASSLENTEAFFGQGTRLTVV.

The rearrangement joins TRBV6-6 to TRBJ2-3; no firm D call. The CDR3 contains 14 residues. Germline V gives CDR1 MNHNY, CDR2 SVGAGI (reference sequence). V lost 2 bases and J lost 6, with 12 bases in between. Here the CDR3 reads CASSYDTMTDTQYF. The CDR3 DNA reads TGTGCCAGCAGTTACGATACCATGACTGATACGCAGTATTTT.

V usage is TRBV2 and J usage is TRBJ2-7; the D gene is possibly TRBD1 (6 bases). V lost 2 bases and J lost 6, with 17 bases in between. CDR1 is SNHLY and CDR2 is FYNNEI in the germline V gene. This CDR3 is 15 amino acids long. The CDR3 DNA reads TGTGCCAGCAGTGAAAGACAAAGACAGGAACGCGAGCAGTACTTC. It codes for CASSERQRQEREQYF.

The genes are TRBV30 and TRBJ2-7; D unclear. The CDR3 is 13 residues long. V was clipped by 0 bases and J by 1 base, with 7 bases between them. The germline CDR1 and CDR2 sequences are GTSNPN and SVGIG (reference sequence). CDR3 residues: CAWSVRVSYEQYF. Here the CDR3 DNA reads TGTGCCTGGAGTGTACGGGTATCCTACGAGCAGTACTTC. The variable domain in full, completed from reference TRBV30 and TRBJ2-7, reads SQTIHQWPATLVQPVGSPLSLECTVEGTSNPNLYWYRQAAGRGLQLLFYSVGIGQISSEVPQNLSASRPQDRQFILSSKKLLLSDSGFYLCAWSVRVSYEQYFGPGTRLTVT.